These 14 T cell receptor beta chains were sequenced from one sample in a study of CD8+ T cells in alopecia areata. cDNA reverse transcribed from extracted RNA served as the sequencing template. Assay used: immunoSEQ multiplex PCR; TCRdb lists only in-frame clones, some missing. The data contain about 37,000 clones, approximately 54% of them singletons. Across about five patients, CD4+ cells underwent sorting into CD25+CD127- cells. The sample was CD4+ Tregs sorted from blood. These receptors came from a human donor with alopecia areata.

This clone has just a few counts. The rearrangement uses TRBV29-1 and TRBJ1-4; perhaps TRBD1 as D (6 bases). The CDR3 loop spans 14 amino acids. Looked up from germline, CDR1 is SQVTM and CDR2 is ANQGSEA. Trimming removed 3 bases at V and 8 bases at J, with 16 bases between. CDR3 amino acids: CSVEGGRVGEKLFF. The CDR3 DNA follows: TGCAGCGTTGAGGGGGGCAGGGTTGGGGAAAAACTGTTTTTT. The full variable domain, rest sourced from reference TRBV29-1 and TRBJ1-4, is SAVISQKPSRDICQRGTSLTIQCQVDSQVTMMFWYRQQPGQSLTLIATANQGSEATYESGFVIDKFPISRPNLTFSTLTVSNMSPEDSSIYLCSVEGGRVGEKLFFGSGTQLSVL.

The CDR3 coding sequence is TGTGCCAGCAGCGCCCTATCCTATCCCGAAAAACTGTTTTTT. Its protein is CASSALSYPEKLFF. The V gene is TRBV4-2, the J gene TRBJ1-4; D call uncertain. This CDR3 comprises 14 residues. V was trimmed by 5 bases and J by 8 bases, leaving 15 bases between them. Looked up from germline, CDR1 is LGHNA and CDR2 is YNFKEQ.

The rearrangement joins TRBV5-6 to TRBJ2-3; TRBD2 might be the D (5 bases). From germline, CDR1 is SGHDT and CDR2 YYEEEE. This CDR3 is 15 amino acids long. Trimming cost V 4 bases and J 2 bases, with 14 bases left between them. The CDR3 region is CASSPGLGYTDTQYF. The DNA of the CDR3 is TGTGCCAGCAGCCCCGGACTCGGCTACACAGATACGCAGTATTTT.

This clone was counted once. This rearrangement joins TRBV5-1 to TRBJ1-1; possible D gene TRBD1, 5 bases. CDR3 length equals 13 residues. V lost 5 bases and J lost 1, with 9 bases in between. CDR1 is SGHRS, CDR2 YFSETQ, per germline. The CDR3 sequence is CASRGTENTEAFF. The CDR3 DNA sequence: TGCGCCAGCAGAGGGACGGAGAACACTGAAGCTTTCTTT.

This clone is medium-sized (0.01 to 0.1%) by share. The rearrangement joins TRBV19 to TRBJ1-4; D is unresolved. The CDR3 is 13 amino acids. The V gene lost 7 bases and the J gene lost 8 bases, with 14 bases spanning the gap. Germline V gives CDR1 LNHDA, CDR2 SQIVND (reference sequence). This chain's CDR3 is CASTGAPGEKLFF. CDR3 DNA sequence: TGTGCCAGTACAGGTGCCCCAGGAGAAAAACTGTTTTTT.

The rearrangement links TRBV7-2 to TRBJ2-7, with D possibly TRBD2 on 6 matching bases. The germline V gene encodes CDR1 SGHTA and CDR2 FQGNSA. V was cut by 6 bases and J by 2 bases, with 14 bases left in between. This CDR3 comprises 14 residues. CDR3 in DNA: TGTGCCAGCAGAAATGCTCGGGGGACCTACGAGCAGTACTTC. It yields the protein CASRNARGTYEQYF.

This chain links TRBV4-2 with TRBJ1-4; D possibly corresponds to TRBD1 (6 bases). The CDR3 totals 15 residues. V gave up 4 bases and J gave up 0 bases, with 9 bases separating them. Germline V gives CDR1 LGHNA, CDR2 YNFKEQ. CDR3 coding DNA: TGTGCCAGCAGCCTCAGGACAGCAACTAATGAAAAACTGTTTTTT. Translation gives CASSLRTATNEKLFF.

The chain employs TRBV10-2 and TRBJ2-1; no reliable D call. Germline CDR1 and CDR2: WSHSY and SAAADI. The CDR3 is made up of 11 amino acids. Trimming removed 9 bases at V and 4 bases at J, with 7 bases between. The CDR3 region has the DNA TGCGCCAGTGTGAATTACAATGAGCAGTTCTTC. Its protein product is CASVNYNEQFF.

This clone was counted a single time. The rearrangement uses TRBV29-1 and TRBJ2-1; no clear D gene. This CDR3 contains 14 residues. V lost 5 bases to trimming and J lost 0 bases, with 11 bases between them. Germline V CDR1 and CDR2: SQVTM, ANQGSEA. The CDR3 bases are TGCAGCGTTAGCCCCGGGCCCTCCTACAATGAGCAGTTCTTC. It translates to CSVSPGPSYNEQFF.

The V gene is TRBV5-1, the J gene TRBJ2-6; possible D gene TRBD1, 6 bases. Trimming took off 0 bases at V and 0 bases at J, with 13 bases between the two ends. Germline CDR1 and CDR2: SGHRS and YFSETQ. The length of the CDR3 is 18 residues. CDR3 amino acids: CASSLVGTLNSGANVLTF. The CDR3 DNA reads TGCGCCAGCAGCTTGGTAGGGACATTGAACTCTGGGGCCAACGTCCTGACTTTC.

This clone came up a few times. The CDR3 is CSVVRQGEGYTF. For the CDR3, the DNA is TGCAGCGTGGTGCGACAGGGGGAAGGCTACACCTTC. This chain uses TRBV29-1 with TRBJ1-2; TRBD1 matches at 9 bases. Per germline, CDR1 SQVTM and CDR2 ANQGSEA. The CDR3 extends over 12 amino acids. With V trimmed by 6 bases and J by 8 bases, 7 bases remained unmatched.

The chain couples TRBV5-1 to TRBJ1-4; 7 bases match TRBD1. V was pared by 4 bases and J by 6 bases, with 9 bases of the junction left unmatched. This CDR3 has 15 amino acids. The germline V gene encodes CDR1 SGHRS and CDR2 YFSETQ. CDR3 in DNA: TGCGCCAGCAGCCCTGGACAGGTTTTGGATGAAAAACTGTTTTTT. It yields the protein CASSPGQVLDEKLFF. Complete variable domain (other parts from reference TRBV5-1 and TRBJ1-4): KAGVTQTPRYLIKTRGQQVTLSCSPISGHRSVSWYQQTPGQGLQFLFEYFSETQRNKGNFPGRFSGRQFSNSRSEMNVSTLELGDSALYLCASSPGQVLDEKLFFGSGTQLSVL.

The rearrangement links TRBV7-3 to TRBJ2-5; D is possibly TRBD2 (6 bases). Trimming took off 4 bases at V and 5 bases at J, with 23 bases between the two ends. Germline V gene lookup returns CDR1 SGHTA and CDR2 FQGTGA. The CDR3 loop spans 17 amino acids. The CDR3 reads CASSSTARVGGGETQYF. The CDR3 DNA follows: TGTGCCAGCAGCTCAACCGCCCGTGTCGGAGGAGGGGAGACCCAGTACTTC.

This clone occurred a few times. The rearrangement uses TRBV14 and TRBJ2-6, with D unclear. V lost 8 bases to trimming and J lost 2 bases, with 4 bases between them. The V gene's germline CDR1 is SGHDN and CDR2 FVKESK. The CDR3 extends over 12 amino acids. This CDR3 reads CASAPGANVLTF. As DNA, the CDR3 is TGTGCCAGCGCCCCTGGGGCCAACGTCCTGACTTTC.